This passage covers 2 T cell receptor beta chains from one sample sequenced in a study of cytomegalovirus exposure and HLA in healthy donors. A multiplex PCR was run with 60 Vbeta primers and 13 Jbeta primers. TCRdb's table, derived via immunoSEQ multiplex PCR, lists solely in-frame clones and lacks some. The sample holds around 110,000 clones, 82% seen once. The sequenced sample consisted of PBMCs. These receptors came from a man younger than 40 in good health and CMV-seropositive.

This clone was counted a few times. This chain joins TRBV9 and TRBJ1-2; D is ambiguous. Germline V CDR1 and CDR2: SGDLS, YYNGEE. The V and J ends lost 4 bases and 2 bases respectively, with 12 bases between them. This CDR3 spans 14 amino acids. DNA for the CDR3: TGTGCCAGCAGCCTTACGAGAGAGAACTATGGCTACACCTTC. Translated, it gives CASSLTRENYGYTF.

The V gene is TRBV6-1, the J gene TRBJ2-5; TRBD1 agrees at 7 bases. The last part of the DNA fits TRBJ2-7 better; the J call may be wrong. In germline, CDR1 is MNHNS, CDR2 SASEGT. This CDR3 is built from 14 residues. DNA of the CDR3: TGTGCCAGCAGTGTCTCCCCAGGGGGCTACGAGCAGTACTTC. This encodes CASSVSPGGYEQYF.